This T cell receptor beta chain was documented in a study of cytomegalovirus exposure and HLA in healthy donors. The study, taken as a whole, reports: Reported performance of the classifier showed diagnosis of cytomegalovirus status with high specificity and sensitivity. Among TCR sequences, most were rare, though some public TCRs appeared in many donors. A later analysis by the authors found several of the most significant clusters apparently linked to common viral pathogens. TCR beta V segments were, for the most part, productive about 87% or about 30% of the time in an earlier analysis.

The V gene's germline CDR1 is SEHNR and CDR2 FQNEAQ (reference sequence). V shed 3 bases and J 3 bases; nucleotides not matched to a gene: 5. There are 14 residues in the CDR3. Concerning this clone itself: The antigen is not known.

This PCR relied on a set of 60 Vbeta primers and 13 Jbeta primers. Repertoires were generated with immunoSEQ multiplex PCR, while TCRdb's copy carries only in-frame clones and drops some. The sample shows about 140,000 clones, 73% of them seen only once. The specimen sequenced was PBMCs. This sequence was found in a woman between 40 and 55 years old in good health and CMV-seronegative. V is TRBV7-9 and J is TRBJ2-7; TRBD2 matches at 7 bases. The chain's CDR3 is CASSFGGSGYEQYF. DNA for the CDR3: TGTGCCAGCAGCTTCGGGGGGTCAGGCTACGAGCAGTACTTC.